Below, one T cell receptor beta chain is given with its context. This sample is part of a study of T cell changes during pregnancy in multiple sclerosis. Profiled with immunoSEQ multiplex PCR; TCRdb holds only in-frame clones, not every one. The sample consists of just under 95,000 clones, approximately 92% of them appearing once. This clonotype was sampled from a female donor with multiple sclerosis, enrolled in a pregnancy study. The input for sequencing was peripheral blood, taken in the first trimester of pregnancy.

The CDR3 sequence is CASSYSGLTEAFF. The CDR3 DNA reads as TGTGCCAGCAGTTACTCCGGGTTAACTGAAGCTTTCTTT. V usage is TRBV6-5 and J usage is TRBJ1-1; no clear D. CDR3 size: 13 residues. The germline V and J ends were trimmed by 0 bases and 5 bases, with 7 bases remaining between them. Looked up from germline, CDR1 is MNHEY and CDR2 is SVGAGI.